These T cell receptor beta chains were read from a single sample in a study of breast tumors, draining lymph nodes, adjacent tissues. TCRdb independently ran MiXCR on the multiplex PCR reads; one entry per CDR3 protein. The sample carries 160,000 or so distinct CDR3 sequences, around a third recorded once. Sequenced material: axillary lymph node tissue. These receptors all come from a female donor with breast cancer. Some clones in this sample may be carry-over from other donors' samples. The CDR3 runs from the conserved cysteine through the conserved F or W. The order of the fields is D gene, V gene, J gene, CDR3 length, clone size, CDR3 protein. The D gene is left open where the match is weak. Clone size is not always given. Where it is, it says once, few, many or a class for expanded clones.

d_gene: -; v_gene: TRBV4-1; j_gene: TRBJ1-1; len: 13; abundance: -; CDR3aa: CASSAYRVTEAFF
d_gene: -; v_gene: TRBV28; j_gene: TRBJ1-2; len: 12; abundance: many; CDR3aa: CASSSTLYGYTF
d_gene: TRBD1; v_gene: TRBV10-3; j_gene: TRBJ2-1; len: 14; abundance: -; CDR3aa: CAIRDRGGHNEQFF
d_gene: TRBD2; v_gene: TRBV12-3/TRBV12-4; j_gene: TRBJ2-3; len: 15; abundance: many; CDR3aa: CASRSSGTSTDTQYF
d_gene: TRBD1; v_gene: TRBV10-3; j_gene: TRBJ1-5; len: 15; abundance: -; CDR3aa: CAISEGTGGVQPQHF
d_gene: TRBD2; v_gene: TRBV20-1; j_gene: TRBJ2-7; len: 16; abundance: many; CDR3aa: CSASPTSGRNSYEQYF
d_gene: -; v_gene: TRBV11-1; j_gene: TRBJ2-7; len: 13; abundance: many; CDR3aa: CASSPITSGQQYF
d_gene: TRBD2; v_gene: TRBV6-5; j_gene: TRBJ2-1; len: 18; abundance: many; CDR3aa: CASSYRRVVPGLADEQFF
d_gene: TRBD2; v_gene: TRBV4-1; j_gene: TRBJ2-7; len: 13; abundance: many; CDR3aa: CASSQDQGRERYF
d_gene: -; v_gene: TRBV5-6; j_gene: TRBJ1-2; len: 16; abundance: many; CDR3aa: CASSNPGPGTDYGYTF
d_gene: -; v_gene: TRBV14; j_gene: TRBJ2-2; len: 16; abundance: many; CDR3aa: CASSQGLGRRTGELFF
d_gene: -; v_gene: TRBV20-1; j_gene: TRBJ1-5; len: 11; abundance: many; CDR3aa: CSAGLNQPQHF
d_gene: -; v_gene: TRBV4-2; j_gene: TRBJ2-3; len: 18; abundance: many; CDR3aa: CASSQDVVGGSFTDTQYF
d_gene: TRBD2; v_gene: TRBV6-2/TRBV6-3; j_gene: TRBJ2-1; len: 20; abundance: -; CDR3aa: CASSHPPITRGLAAYNEQFF
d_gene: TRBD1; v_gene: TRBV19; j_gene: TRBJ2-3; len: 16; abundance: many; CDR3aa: CASSSKRTGNTDTQYF
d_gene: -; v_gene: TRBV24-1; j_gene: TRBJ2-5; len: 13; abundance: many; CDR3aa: CATSVKGGETQYF
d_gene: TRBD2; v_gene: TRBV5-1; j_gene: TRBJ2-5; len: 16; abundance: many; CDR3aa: CASSYGTSGFQETQYF
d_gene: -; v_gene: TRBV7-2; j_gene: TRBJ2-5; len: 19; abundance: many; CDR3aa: CASSLIPPGPTGLQETQYF
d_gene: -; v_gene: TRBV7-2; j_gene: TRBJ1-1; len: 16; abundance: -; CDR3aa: CASSLLLRTTGTEAFF
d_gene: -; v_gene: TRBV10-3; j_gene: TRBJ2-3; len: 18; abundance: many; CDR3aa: CAISESMYGSRHTDTQYF
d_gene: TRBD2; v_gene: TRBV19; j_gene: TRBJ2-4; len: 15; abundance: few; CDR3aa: CASSISERERNIQYF
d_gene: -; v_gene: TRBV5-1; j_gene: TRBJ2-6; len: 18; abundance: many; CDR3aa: CASSPKTGQLSGANVLTF
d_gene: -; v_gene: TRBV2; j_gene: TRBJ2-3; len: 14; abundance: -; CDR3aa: CASQSPVSTDTQYF
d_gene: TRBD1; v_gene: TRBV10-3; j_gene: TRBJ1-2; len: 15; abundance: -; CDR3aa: CAISESGDRVSGYTF
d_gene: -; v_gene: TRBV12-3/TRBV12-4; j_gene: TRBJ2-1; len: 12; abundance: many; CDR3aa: CASSSSGNEQFF
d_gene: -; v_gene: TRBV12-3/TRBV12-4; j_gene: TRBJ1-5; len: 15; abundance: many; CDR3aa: CASTPLGGADQPQHF
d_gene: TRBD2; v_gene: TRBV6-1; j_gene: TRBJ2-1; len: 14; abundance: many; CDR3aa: CASLAREVRNEQFF
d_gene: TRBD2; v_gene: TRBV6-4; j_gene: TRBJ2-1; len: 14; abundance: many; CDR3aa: CASRPTSEYNEQFF
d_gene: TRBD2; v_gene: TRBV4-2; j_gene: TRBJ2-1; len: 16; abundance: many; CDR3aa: CASSPFGLAGGNEQFF
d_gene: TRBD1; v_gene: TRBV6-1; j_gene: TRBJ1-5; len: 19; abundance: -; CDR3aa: CASILFPGQGVLRNQPQHF
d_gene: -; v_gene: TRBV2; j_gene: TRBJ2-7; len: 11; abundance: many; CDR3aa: CASSELTEQYF
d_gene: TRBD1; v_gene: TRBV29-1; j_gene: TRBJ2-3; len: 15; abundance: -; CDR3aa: CSSLSGTGGTDTQYF
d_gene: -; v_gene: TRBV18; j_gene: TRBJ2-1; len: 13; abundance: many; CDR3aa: CASSPQPYNEQFF
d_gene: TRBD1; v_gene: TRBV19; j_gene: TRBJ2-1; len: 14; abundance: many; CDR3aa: CATRSGGLLNEQFF
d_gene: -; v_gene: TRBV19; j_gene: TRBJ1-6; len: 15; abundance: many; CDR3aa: CASTPGAVGNSPLHF
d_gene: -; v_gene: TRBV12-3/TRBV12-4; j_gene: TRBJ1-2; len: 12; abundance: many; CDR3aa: CASSRRADGYTF
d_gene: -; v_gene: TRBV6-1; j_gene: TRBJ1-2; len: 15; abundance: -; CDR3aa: CASSQAVTGTYGYTF
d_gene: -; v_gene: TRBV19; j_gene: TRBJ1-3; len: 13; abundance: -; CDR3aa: CASRPGVGNTIYF
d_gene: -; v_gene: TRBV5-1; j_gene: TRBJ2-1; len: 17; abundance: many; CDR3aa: CASSLAGTSRSYNEQFF
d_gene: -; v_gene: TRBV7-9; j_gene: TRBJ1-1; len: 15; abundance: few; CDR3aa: CASSLRGALNTEAFF
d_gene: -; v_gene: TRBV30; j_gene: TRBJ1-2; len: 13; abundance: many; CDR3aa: CARTVGGRTGYTF
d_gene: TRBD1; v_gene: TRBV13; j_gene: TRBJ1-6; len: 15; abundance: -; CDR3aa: CASSLRSGGNSPLHF
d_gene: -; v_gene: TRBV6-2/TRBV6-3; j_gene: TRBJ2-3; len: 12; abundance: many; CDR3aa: CASQKLKDTQYF
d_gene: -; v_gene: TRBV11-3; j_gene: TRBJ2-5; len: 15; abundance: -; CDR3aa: CASSSWTKSQETQYF
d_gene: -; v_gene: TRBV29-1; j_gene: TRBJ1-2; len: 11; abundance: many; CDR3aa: CSFRAGYGYTF
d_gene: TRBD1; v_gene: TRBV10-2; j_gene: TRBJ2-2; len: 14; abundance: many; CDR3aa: CASRPGTGVGELFF
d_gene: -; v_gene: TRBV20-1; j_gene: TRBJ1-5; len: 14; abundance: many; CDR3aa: CSARDLSGNQPQHF
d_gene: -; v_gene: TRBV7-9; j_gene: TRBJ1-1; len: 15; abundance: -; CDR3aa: CASSFIETANTEAFF
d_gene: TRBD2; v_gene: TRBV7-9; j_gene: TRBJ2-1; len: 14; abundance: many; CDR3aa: CASSGLAGKGEQFF
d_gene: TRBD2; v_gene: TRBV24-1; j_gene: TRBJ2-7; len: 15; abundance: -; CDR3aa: CATSDTSGRSYEQYF